A single sample is the source of the 27 T cell receptor beta chains below, sequenced in a study of metastatic and nonmetastatic thyroid tumors. No patient received treatment before thyroid surgery. TCRdb re-called the PCR reads via MiXCR. This table holds some 90,000 clones, roughly 8.6% found once. Sequencing used blood. All receptors come from a female donor with papillary thyroid cancer or a benign thyroid nodule (not recorded which). Some clones in this sample may be carry-over from other donors' samples.

This clone was recorded a few times. This chain connects TRBV11-2 to TRBJ2-3; D not resolved. Germline values: CDR1 SGHAT, CDR2 FQNNGV. The V end was cut by 2 bases, the J end by 4 bases, with 10 bases between. The CDR3 loop spans 14 amino acids. This CDR3 reads CASSLRPDADTQYF. The CDR3 DNA sequence: TGTGCCAGCAGCTTACGTCCAGACGCAGATACGCAGTATTTT.

This clone was seen repeatedly, ten times or more. The chain combines TRBV28 with TRBJ2-7; the match to TRBD2 covers 7 bases. V lost 5 bases, J lost 5 bases, and 3 bases stayed unmatched. CDR3 size: 12 residues. The germline V gene encodes CDR1 MDHEN and CDR2 SYDVKM. The CDR3 reads CASSITSDEQYF. The CDR3 nucleotides read TGTGCCAGCAGTATCACTAGCGACGAGCAGTACTTC. Full variable domain (rest looked up from reference TRBV28 and TRBJ2-7): DVKVTQSSRYLVKRTGEKVFLECVQDMDHENMFWYRQDPGLGLRLIYFSYDVKMKEKGDIPEGYSVSREKKERFSLILESASTNQTSMYLCASSITSDEQYFGPGTRLTVT.

The table lists this clone with many counts. V usage is TRBV7-9 and J usage is TRBJ2-7; 14 nucleotides match TRBD2. Unmatched junction bases numbered 13, after V lost 6 bases and J lost 0 bases. The CDR3 is 19 residues long. Germline V gene data show CDR1 as SEHNR and CDR2 as FQNEAQ (reference sequence). DNA of the CDR3: TGTGCCAGCAGTTCGTCCGGGACTAGCGGGAGCGTGATCTCCTACGAGCAGTACTTC. It translates to CASSSSGTSGSVISYEQYF.

This clone was counted at least ten times. The sample carries other DNA sequences with the same CDR3. The J gene is TRBJ1-2, the V gene TRBV2; D is undetermined. Germline-derived CDR1 and CDR2 are SNHLY and FYNNEI. The CDR3 runs 13 residues. V lost 6 bases and J 7 bases, leaving 15 bases between the germline ends. In nucleotides, the CDR3 is TGTGCCAGCAGGTCCGGGCCATCTTCTGGCTACACCTTC. It yields the protein CASRSGPSSGYTF.

Remarks on this clone: A much bigger clone sits one base away, suggesting this may be a read error. Other DNA sequences in the sample encode the same CDR3. This chain links TRBV6-5 with TRBJ2-3; D gene unclear. Germline V lookup: CDR1 MNHEY, CDR2 SVGAGI. V was shortened by 2 bases and J by 7 bases, with 19 bases between the two germline ends. The CDR3 totals 16 residues. DNA of the CDR3: TGTGCCAGCAGTTACCCCCGGCCGGGTGTCGCGAATACGCAGTATTTT. It translates to CASSYPRPGVANTQYF.

This clone was counted at least ten times. This chain uses TRBV7-2 with TRBJ2-5; 10 bases fit TRBD1. Germline CDR1 SGHTA, CDR2 FQGNSA. V lost 3 bases and J lost 2; bases outside the gene matches: 0. The length of the CDR3 is 14 residues. CDR3 bases: TGTGCCAGCAGCTTGGACAGGGGGCAAGAGACCCAGTACTTC. It translates to CASSLDRGQETQYF.

The table lists this clone with many counts. The chain employs TRBV5-1 and TRBJ2-7; D not resolved. V was cut by 4 bases and J by 5 bases, with 13 bases left in between. Per the germline V gene, CDR1 is SGHRS and CDR2 is YFSETQ. CDR3 length: 13 residues. The CDR3 here is CASSPGLGDEQYF. DNA for the CDR3: TGCGCCAGCAGCCCCGGTCTAGGAGACGAGCAGTACTTC.

This clone has at least ten counts. The V and J genes are TRBV20-1 and TRBJ1-5, with 9 nucleotides matching TRBD1. CDR1 and CDR2 from the germline V gene are DFQATT and SNEGSKA (reference sequence). CDR3 length: 14 residues. Losses at the gene ends were 5 bases for V and 7 bases for J; bases not matched to a gene: 9. The CDR3 bases are TGCAGTGCTGCGCCGGGACAGGGCGGCCAGCCCCAGCATTTT. Translation gives CSAAPGQGGQPQHF.

On this clone itself: Compared with germline, one end of the junction differs, possibly owing to a read error. The chain is built from TRBV12-3 or TRBV12-4 and TRBJ2-3, with a possible D match to TRBD2 (6 bases). There are 14 residues in the CDR3. The CDR3 DNA reads TGTGCCACCCTGGGCCAGGGAGCGGGTCATACGCAGTGTTTT. Translating it yields CATLGQGAGHTQCF.

This clone appeared many times. The chain employs TRBV19 and TRBJ2-7, with 7 bases matching TRBD2. This CDR3 spans 12 amino acids. In germline, CDR1 is LNHDA, CDR2 SQIVND (reference sequence). V lost 9 bases, J lost 0 bases, and 2 bases stayed unmatched. The CDR3, as DNA: TGTGCCAGCGGGACTACCTCCTACGAGCAGTACTTC. Encoded protein: CASGTTSYEQYF. Supplemented by reference TRBV19 and TRBJ2-7, the full variable domain reads DGGITQSPKYLFRKEGQNVTLSCEQNLNHDAMYWYRQDPGQGLRLIYYSQIVNDFQKGDIAEGYSVSREKKESFPLTVTSAQKNPTAFYLCASGTTSYEQYFGPGTRLTVT.

The gene calls are TRBV11-2 and TRBJ2-7; D not resolved. V dropped 1 base and J dropped 3 bases, with 16 bases sitting between them. In germline, CDR1 is SGHAT, CDR2 FQNNGV. The length of the CDR3 is 16 residues. Written as DNA, the CDR3 is TGTGCCAGCAGCTTAGTTAGGGTGTGGGCTAACTACGAGCAGTACTTC. Translation: CASSLVRVWANYEQYF. The full variable domain, with the rest looked up from reference TRBV11-2 and TRBJ2-7, is EAGVAQSPRYKIIEKRQSVAFWCNPISGHATLYWYQQILGQGPKLLIQFQNNGVVDDSQLPKDRFSAERLKGVDSTLKIQPAKLEDSAVYLCASSLVRVWANYEQYFGPGTRLTVT.

This clone was seen ten or more times. The chain recombines TRBV28 with TRBJ1-5, with D maybe TRBD1 (5 bases). Trimming cost V 1 base and J 1 base, with 8 bases left between them. The CDR3 has 15 residues. Germline CDR1 reads MDHEN; CDR2 reads SYDVKM. Here the CDR3 reads CASSLSGSSNQPQHF. Written as DNA, the CDR3 is TGTGCCAGCAGTTTATCAGGGTCCAGCAATCAGCCCCAGCATTTT.

V is TRBV7-2 and J is TRBJ1-4; tentatively, D is TRBD1 (6 bases). The CDR3 is made up of 14 amino acids. The V gene lost 2 bases and the J gene lost 6 bases, with 10 bases spanning the gap. Per the germline V gene, CDR1 is SGHTA and CDR2 is FQGNSA. The CDR3 nucleotides are TGTGCCAGCAGCTTATATGCAGGGGATGAAAAACTGTTTTTT. Amino acid sequence: CASSLYAGDEKLFF. Using reference TRBV7-2 and TRBJ1-4 for the parts outside the CDR3, the full variable domain is GAGVSQSPSNKVTEKGKDVELRCDPISGHTALYWYRQSLGQGLEFLIYFQGNSAPDKSGLPSDRFSAERTGGSVSTLTIQRTQQEDSAVYLCASSLYAGDEKLFFGSGTQLSVL.

Points on this clone: Possible read error: a much larger clone is one base away. J is TRBJ1-5 and V is TRBV12-5, with TRBD1 matching 7 bases. This CDR3 contains 17 residues. Trimming at V came to 3 bases and at J to 3 bases, leaving 11 bases not matched to a gene. The V gene's germline CDR1 is LGHNT and CDR2 FRNRAP. CDR3 residues: CASGFGVGTAINQPQHF. The CDR3 region has the DNA TGTGCTAGTGGTTTTGGGGTCGGGACAGCTATCAATCAGCCCCAGCATTTT.

The genes are TRBV18 and TRBJ1-1; D is ambiguous. This CDR3 has 11 residues. CDR1 and CDR2 (germline): KGHSH, LQKENI. V was shortened by 3 bases and J by 1 base, with 0 bases between the two germline ends. The CDR3, as DNA: TGTGCCAGCTCACCGAACACTGAAGCTTTCTTT. It is translated as CASSPNTEAFF.

V is TRBV3-1 and J is TRBJ2-1; D gene ambiguous. Germline V gene sequence: CDR1 LGHDT, CDR2 YNNKEL (reference sequence). V was clipped by 4 bases and J by 5 bases, with 6 bases between them. This CDR3 is 12 amino acids long. CDR3: CASSRLDNEQFF. CDR3 coding DNA: TGTGCCAGCAGCCGTCTTGACAATGAGCAGTTCTTC.

This clone appeared many times. This rearrangement joins TRBV10-3 to TRBJ2-1; TRBD2 matches at 7 bases. This CDR3 has 13 amino acids. J lost 0 bases, V lost 9 bases, and 2 bases had no gene match. Germline assignment: CDR1 ENHRY and CDR2 SYGVKD. Here the CDR3 reads CAIRTSSYNEQFF. In nucleotides, the CDR3 is TGTGCCATAAGGACTAGCTCCTACAATGAGCAGTTCTTC.

This clone was seen just once. At one of its ends the junction is not consistent with the germline gene, which may arise from a read error. Here the CDR3 DNA reads TGCGCCAGCAGCTTAGAGGACGACAGGAGCTATGGCTACACATTC. It is translated as CASSLEDDRSYGYTF. This rearrangement joins TRBV5-1 to TRBJ1-2; maybe TRBD1 (6 bases). CDR1 is SGHRS and CDR2 is YFSETQ in the germline V gene. The CDR3 is 15 residues long.

The V gene is TRBV7-9, the J gene TRBJ1-2; 7 positions match TRBD1. The germline CDR1 and CDR2 sequences are SEHNR and FQNEAQ (reference sequence). This CDR3 comprises 14 residues. With 4 bases clipped from V and 8 bases from J, the junction kept 10 bases outside the gene matches. CDR3 in DNA: TGTGCCAGCAGCTCGACAGGGTTGGAGTGGGGCTACACCTTC. This gives the protein CASSSTGLEWGYTF.

About this clone itself: This may be a read error, as it is one base from a much larger clone. The DNA for the CDR3 is TGTGCCTGCAGTTTACACTACAAACAGGGCCCAATCGGTGAAAAACTGTTTTTT. This gives the protein CACSLHYKQGPIGEKLFF. V gene TRBV12-3 or TRBV12-4 combines with J gene TRBJ1-4; TRBD1 might be the D (6 bases). The CDR3 is 18 residues long.

As regards this clone: This may arise from a read error, as a much more abundant clone is one base away. The genes are TRBV20-1 and TRBJ2-5; D remains unclear. Per the germline V gene, CDR1 is DFQATT and CDR2 is SNEGSKA (reference sequence). The CDR3 loop spans 15 amino acids. The ends were cut back, 1 base at V and 2 bases at J, with 14 bases in the middle. CDR3 sequence reads: CSARVPLTAQETQYF. The CDR3 DNA follows: TGCAGTGCTAGAGTCCCCCTAACGGCACAAGAGACCCAGTACTTC.

This clone came up many times. This sequence joins TRBV12-3 or TRBV12-4 and TRBJ1-1, with TRBD1 matching over 9 bases. The V segment lost 5 bases and the J segment 0 bases; nucleotides outside the gene matches: 4. This CDR3 comprises 15 residues. CDR3 coding DNA: TGTGCCAGCAGTCCCGACAGGGGGATGAACACTGAAGCTTTCTTT. Translation gives CASSPDRGMNTEAFF.

This clone was observed many times. V is TRBV12-5 and J is TRBJ2-5, with D perhaps TRBD2 (5 bases). This CDR3 is built from 16 residues. The ends were cut back, 7 bases at V and 2 bases at J, with 20 bases in the middle. Germline V gene lookup returns CDR1 LGHNT and CDR2 FRNRAP. The CDR3 spells CASARGSQPFQETQYF. Written as DNA, the CDR3 is TGTGCTAGTGCCCGCGGGTCGCAACCCTTTCAAGAGACCCAGTACTTC.

This clone was picked up a small number of times. The chain uses TRBV5-1 and TRBJ2-5; TRBD2 is a possible D gene (6 bases). Germline CDR1 and CDR2: SGHRS and YFSETQ. The CDR3 is made up of 15 amino acids. Trimming removed 0 bases at V and 4 bases at J, with 13 bases between. CDR3 in amino acids: CASSLGRLATETQYF. CDR3 nucleotide sequence: TGCGCCAGCAGCTTGGGTCGGCTAGCGACAGAGACCCAGTACTTC.

The chain employs TRBV6-1 and TRBJ1-1, with unresolved D. Germline lookup yields CDR1 MNHNS and CDR2 SASEGT. The V end lost 8 bases, the J end lost 3 bases, and 13 bases lay between the germline ends. This CDR3 contains 13 residues. In nucleotides, the CDR3 is TGTGCCAGCGCTCATAAACCGGACACTGAAGCTTTCTTT. Translation: CASAHKPDTEAFF.

This clone was seen a few times. Since a much larger clone is just one base distant, this may be a read error. The chain carries TRBV19 and TRBJ2-7; 7 bases fit TRBD1. The V segment lost 4 bases and the J segment 3 bases; nucleotides outside the gene matches: 3. Germline CDR1 reads LNHDA; CDR2 reads SQIVND (reference sequence). The CDR3 runs 13 residues. CDR3 nucleotides: TGTGCCAGTAGTACCACAGGGGTCTACGAGCAGTACTTC. Amino acid sequence: CASSTTGVYEQYF. Supplemented by reference TRBV19 and TRBJ2-7, the full variable domain reads DGGITQSPKYLFRKEGQNVTLSCEQNLNHDAMYWYRQDPGQGLRLIYYSQIVNDFQKGDIAEGYSVSREKKESFPLTVTSAQKNPTAFYLCASSTTGVYEQYFGPGTRLTVT.

This clone was counted many times. The DNA for the CDR3 is TGTGCCAGCAAACGGACAGGGACTAACGAGCAGTACTTC. As protein: CASKRTGTNEQYF. The rearrangement links TRBV5-6 to TRBJ2-7, with D possibly matching TRBD1 (8 bases). This CDR3 comprises 13 residues. Germline-derived CDR1 and CDR2 are SGHDT and YYEEEE. The V and J ends lost 6 bases and 5 bases respectively, with 15 bases between them.